The rows below give T cell receptor beta chains drawn from one sample of a study of blood T cells in healthy people across ages. TCRdb fed the 5' RACE reads into MiXCR, producing one record per CDR3 protein. The sample yields around 970,000 distinct CDR3 sequences, roughly half seen once. Source material: blood. The receptors come from a woman in her fifties or sixties in good health. Both conserved end residues are part of each CDR3. The order of the fields is clone size, J gene, V gene, CDR3 protein. Expanded clones get a size class; other rows say once, few or many, or leave the size out.

few TRBJ2-5 TRBV7-2 CASSPSFAGGLETQYF
. TRBJ2-3 TRBV20-1 CSARASAYTSDTQYF
. TRBJ1-5 TRBV7-9 CASSLEVQPQHF
many TRBJ2-7 TRBV29-1 CSVEVKGLAGHWYEQYF
many TRBJ2-7 TRBV12-3/TRBV12-4 CASSLPGTEGYEQYF
few TRBJ2-3 TRBV18 CASSPTGAADTQYF
. TRBJ2-7 TRBV11-2 CASSPIGTGLPYEQCF
. . TRBV29-1 CSVRGGAQETQYF
. TRBJ1-5 TRBV12-3/TRBV12-4 CASSLSLNGNQPQHF
. TRBJ2-7 TRBV7-8 CASSPRRSRDEQYF
. TRBJ2-6 TRBV13 CASSSTTGANVLTF
once TRBJ2-3 TRBV21-1 CASSIRTQFRTDTQYF
few TRBJ2-7 TRBV4-3 CASSSENRETYEQYF
. TRBJ2-7 TRBV7-3 CASSPSGTGLYEQYF
once . TRBV28 CASNSGTSVNEQYF
. TRBJ2-7 TRBV29-1 CSGLGQGGYEQYF
once TRBJ2-3 TRBV10-3 CAISRLAGATDTQYF
few TRBJ1-2 TRBV29-1 CSVPAPYTFNYGYTF
. TRBJ1-1 TRBV27 CAHLRMNTEAFF
few TRBJ2-5 TRBV20-1 CSAEDRAETQYF
. TRBJ2-7 TRBV30 CAWMEGSSSYEQYF
. . TRBV6-1 CSSCAGLAPYEQYF
once TRBJ2-3 TRBV28 CASAIPTSGGSTDTQYF
. TRBJ2-3 TRBV18 CATLNACVSTDTQYF
. TRBJ2-7 TRBV28 CASRGGPHEQYF
few TRBJ2-1 TRBV20-1 CSANPPGRSSYNEQFF
. TRBJ1-1 TRBV12-3/TRBV12-4 CASSPPGLNTEAFF
. TRBJ1-2 TRBV12-3/TRBV12-4 CASSLSGLYGYTF
. TRBJ1-4 TRBV7-2 CASSFTYDSPKLFF
. TRBJ1-1 TRBV20-1 CSAPPSGQPNTEAFF
. TRBJ2-3 TRBV9 CASSAGLAGMWDTQYF
. TRBJ2-7 TRBV7-9 CASSPDEQYF
. TRBJ2-5 TRBV24-1 CATSDAKKRVQETQYF
. TRBJ2-3 TRBV25-1 CASSEDQGLADTQYF
few TRBJ1-2 TRBV25-1 CASSEGGGGYTF
. TRBJ2-7 TRBV7-2 CASSFRQALNDEQYF
. TRBJ2-1 TRBV27 CASRGTGNSGAGEQFF
. TRBJ2-6 TRBV4-1 CASSQPRTGLSGANVLTF
. TRBJ2-7 TRBV20-1 CSARPADRGNLYEQYF
. TRBJ1-5 TRBV20-1 CSARDPRGGATNQPQHF
few TRBJ2-5 TRBV6-2/TRBV6-3 CASSIARPETQYF
. TRBJ2-1 TRBV28 CASSLGTRTYNEQFF
. TRBJ2-1 TRBV2 CASSVEVASYNEQFF
. TRBJ2-7 TRBV6-2/TRBV6-3 CASSKNRGQHEQYF
. . TRBV5-1 CASTSGTSGNYNEQYF
once TRBJ2-4 TRBV28 CASSHRDRTTKEQYF
. TRBJ2-5 TRBV20-1 CSARDLRTSAFQETQYF